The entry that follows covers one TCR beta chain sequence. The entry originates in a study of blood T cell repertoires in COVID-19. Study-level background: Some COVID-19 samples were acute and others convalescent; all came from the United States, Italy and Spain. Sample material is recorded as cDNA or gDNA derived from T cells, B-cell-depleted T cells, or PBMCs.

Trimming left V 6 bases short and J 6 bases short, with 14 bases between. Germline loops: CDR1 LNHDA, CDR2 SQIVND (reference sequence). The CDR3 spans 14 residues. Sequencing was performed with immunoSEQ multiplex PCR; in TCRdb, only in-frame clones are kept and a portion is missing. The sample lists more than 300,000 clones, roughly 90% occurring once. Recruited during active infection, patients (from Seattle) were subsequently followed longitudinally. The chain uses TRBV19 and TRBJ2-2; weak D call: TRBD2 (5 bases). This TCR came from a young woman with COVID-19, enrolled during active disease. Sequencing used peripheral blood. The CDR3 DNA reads TGTGCCAGTAGGAAAGGAGGTCTTCCCGGGGAGCTGTTTTTT. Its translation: CASRKGGLPGELFF.